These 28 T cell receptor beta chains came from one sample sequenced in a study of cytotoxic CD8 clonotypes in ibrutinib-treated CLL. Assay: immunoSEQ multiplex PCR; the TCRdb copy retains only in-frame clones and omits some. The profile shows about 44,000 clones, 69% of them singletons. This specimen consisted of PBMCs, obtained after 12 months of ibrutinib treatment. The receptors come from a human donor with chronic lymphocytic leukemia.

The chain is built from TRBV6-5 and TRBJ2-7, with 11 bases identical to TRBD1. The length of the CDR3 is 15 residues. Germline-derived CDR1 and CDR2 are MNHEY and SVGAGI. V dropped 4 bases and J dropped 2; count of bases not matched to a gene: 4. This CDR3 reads CASSSPGQGAYEQYF. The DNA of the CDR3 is TGTGCCAGCAGTTCACCGGGACAGGGGGCCTACGAGCAGTACTTC.

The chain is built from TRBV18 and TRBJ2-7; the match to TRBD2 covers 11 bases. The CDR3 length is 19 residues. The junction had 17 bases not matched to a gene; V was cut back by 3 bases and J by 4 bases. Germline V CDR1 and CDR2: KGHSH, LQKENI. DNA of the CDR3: TGTGCCAGCTCACCGCGGGGACTAGCGGCCCTCAGGGTCCAATACGAGCAGTACTTC. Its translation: CASSPRGLAALRVQYEQYF.

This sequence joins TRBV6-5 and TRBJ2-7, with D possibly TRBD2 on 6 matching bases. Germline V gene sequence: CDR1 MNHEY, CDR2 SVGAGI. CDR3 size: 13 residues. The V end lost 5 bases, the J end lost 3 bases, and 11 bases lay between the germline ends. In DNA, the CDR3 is TGTGCCAGCAGTCGGGACTCCCACTACGAGCAGTACTTC. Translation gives CASSRDSHYEQYF.

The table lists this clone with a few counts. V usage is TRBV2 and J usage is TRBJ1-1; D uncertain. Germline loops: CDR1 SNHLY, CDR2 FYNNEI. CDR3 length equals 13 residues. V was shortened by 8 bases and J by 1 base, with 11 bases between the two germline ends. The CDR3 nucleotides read TGTGCCAGCTCAAAACAGCCGAACACTGAAGCTTTCTTT. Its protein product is CASSKQPNTEAFF.

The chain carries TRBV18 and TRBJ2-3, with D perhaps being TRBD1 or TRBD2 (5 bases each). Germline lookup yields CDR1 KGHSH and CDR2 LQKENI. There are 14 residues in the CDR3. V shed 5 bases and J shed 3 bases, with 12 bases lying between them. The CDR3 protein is CASSGGLITDTQYF. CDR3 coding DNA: TGTGCCAGCTCAGGGGGTTTGATAACAGATACGCAGTATTTT.

CDR3 region: CASSGGPNSPLHF. The CDR3 nucleotides are TGTGCCAGCAGTGGAGGACCCAATTCACCCCTCCACTTT. The chain is built from TRBV2 and TRBJ1-6; no reliable D call. Germline lookup yields CDR1 SNHLY and CDR2 FYNNEI. V lost 4 bases to trimming and J lost 7 bases, with 8 bases between them. There are 13 residues in the CDR3.

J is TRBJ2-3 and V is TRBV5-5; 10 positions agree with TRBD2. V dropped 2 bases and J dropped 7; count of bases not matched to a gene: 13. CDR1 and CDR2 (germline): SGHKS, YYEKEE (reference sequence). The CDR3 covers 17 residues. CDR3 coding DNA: TGTGCCAGCAGCTTTAGCGGGGGGATGTCCCTCGAAAATACGCAGTATTTT. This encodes CASSFSGGMSLENTQYF.

This chain's CDR3 is CASNRGLGEKLFF. The CDR3 coding sequence is TGTGCCAGCAACAGGGGGCTCGGTGAAAAACTGTTTTTT. The V gene is TRBV2, the J gene TRBJ1-4, with TRBD1 identical over 9 bases. This CDR3 comprises 13 residues. The V segment lost 7 bases and the J segment 7 bases; nucleotides outside the gene matches: 4. Germline assignment: CDR1 SNHLY and CDR2 FYNNEI.

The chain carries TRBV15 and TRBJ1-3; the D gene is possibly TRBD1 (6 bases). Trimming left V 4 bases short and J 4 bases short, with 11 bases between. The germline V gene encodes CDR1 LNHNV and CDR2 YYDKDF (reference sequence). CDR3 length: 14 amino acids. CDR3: CATSTGEGGNTIYF. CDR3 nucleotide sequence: TGTGCCACCAGCACAGGGGAAGGAGGAAACACCATATATTTT.

DNA for the CDR3: TGTGCCAGCATTGGATTCCGGGCAGGCACTGAAGCTTTCTTT. The encoded protein is CASIGFRAGTEAFF. The chain links TRBV7-8 to TRBJ1-1; unclear D gene. This CDR3 is 14 amino acids long. CDR1 SGHVS and CDR2 FQNEAQ come from the germline V gene. The V end was cut by 7 bases, the J end by 4 bases, with 16 bases between.

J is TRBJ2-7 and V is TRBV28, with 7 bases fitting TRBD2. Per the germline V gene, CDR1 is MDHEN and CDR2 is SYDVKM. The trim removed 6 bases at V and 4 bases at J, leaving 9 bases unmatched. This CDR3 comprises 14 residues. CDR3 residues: CASREAGEKYEQYF. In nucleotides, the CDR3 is TGTGCCAGCAGGGAGGCGGGGGAGAAGTACGAGCAGTACTTC.

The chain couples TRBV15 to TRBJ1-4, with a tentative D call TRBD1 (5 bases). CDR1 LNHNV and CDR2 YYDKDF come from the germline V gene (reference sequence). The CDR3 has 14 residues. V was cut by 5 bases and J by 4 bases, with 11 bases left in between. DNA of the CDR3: TGTGCCACCAGCTCCCGACAGCTTAATGAAAAACTGTTTTTT. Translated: CATSSRQLNEKLFF.

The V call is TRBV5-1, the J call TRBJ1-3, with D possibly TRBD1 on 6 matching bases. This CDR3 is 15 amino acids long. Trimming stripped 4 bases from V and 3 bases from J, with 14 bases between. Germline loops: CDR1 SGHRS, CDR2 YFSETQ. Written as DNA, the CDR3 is TGCGCCAGCAGCGATCAGGGGTCTTATGGAAACACCATATATTTT. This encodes CASSDQGSYGNTIYF.

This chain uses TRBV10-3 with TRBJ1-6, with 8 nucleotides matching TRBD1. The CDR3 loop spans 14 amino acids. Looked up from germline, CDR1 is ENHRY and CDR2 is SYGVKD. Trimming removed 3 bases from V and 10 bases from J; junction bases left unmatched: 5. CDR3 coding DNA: TGTGCCATCAGTGACGACAGGGGCATATCACCCCTCCACTTT. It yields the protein CAISDDRGISPLHF.

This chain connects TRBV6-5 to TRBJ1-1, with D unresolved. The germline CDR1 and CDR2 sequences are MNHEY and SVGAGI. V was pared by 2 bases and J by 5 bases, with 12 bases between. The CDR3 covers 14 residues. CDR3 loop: CASSYRFESTEAFF. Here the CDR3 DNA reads TGTGCCAGCAGTTACCGGTTTGAATCTACTGAAGCTTTCTTT.

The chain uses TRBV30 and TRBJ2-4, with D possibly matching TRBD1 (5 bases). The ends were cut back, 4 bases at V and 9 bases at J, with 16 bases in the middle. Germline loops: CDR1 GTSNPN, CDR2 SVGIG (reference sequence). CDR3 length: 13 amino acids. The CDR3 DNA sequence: TGTGCCTGGAACCTTGACAGTCAAGGCATTCAGTACTTC. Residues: CAWNLDSQGIQYF.

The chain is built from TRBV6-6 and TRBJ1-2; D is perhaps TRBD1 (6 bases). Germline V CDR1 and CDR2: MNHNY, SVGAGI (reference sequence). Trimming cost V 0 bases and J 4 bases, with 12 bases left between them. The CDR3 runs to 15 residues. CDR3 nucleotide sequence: TGTGCCAGCAGTTACTCGGGGGGCGCCGGCTATGGCTACACCTTC. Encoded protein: CASSYSGGAGYGYTF.

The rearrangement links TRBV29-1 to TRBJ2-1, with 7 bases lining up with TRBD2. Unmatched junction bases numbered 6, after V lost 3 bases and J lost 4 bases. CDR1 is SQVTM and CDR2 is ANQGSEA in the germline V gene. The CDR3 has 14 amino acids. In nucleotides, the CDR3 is TGCAGCGTTGAGGCCAGCGGGATATACAATGAGCAGTTCTTC. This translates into CSVEASGIYNEQFF.

CDR3 nucleotide sequence: TGTGCCAGCAGCAATAATCTGGGGTCCGGGGAGCTGTTTTTT. It translates to CASSNNLGSGELFF. V is TRBV11-2 and J is TRBJ2-2; D remains ambiguous. There are 14 residues in the CDR3. Trimming left V 5 bases short and J 6 bases short, with 13 bases between. In germline, CDR1 is SGHAT, CDR2 FQNNGV.

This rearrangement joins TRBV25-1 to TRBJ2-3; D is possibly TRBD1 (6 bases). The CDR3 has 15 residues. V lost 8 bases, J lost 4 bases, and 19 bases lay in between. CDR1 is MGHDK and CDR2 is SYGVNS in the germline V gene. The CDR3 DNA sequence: TGTGCCAGCGGATCCCCGGCAGGGGCTCCAGATACGCAGTATTTT. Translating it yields CASGSPAGAPDTQYF.

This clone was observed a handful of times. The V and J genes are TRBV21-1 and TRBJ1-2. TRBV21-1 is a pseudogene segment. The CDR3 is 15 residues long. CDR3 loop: CASSKIARGLYGYTF. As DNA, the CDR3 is TGTGCCAGCAGCAAAATTGCCAGGGGACTCTATGGCTACACCTTC.

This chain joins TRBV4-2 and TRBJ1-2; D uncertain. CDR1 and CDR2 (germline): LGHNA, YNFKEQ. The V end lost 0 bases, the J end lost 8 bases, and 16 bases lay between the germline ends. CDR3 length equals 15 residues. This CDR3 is CASSQEPTRWEGYTF. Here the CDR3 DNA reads TGTGCCAGCAGCCAAGAGCCTACCCGCTGGGAAGGCTACACCTTC.

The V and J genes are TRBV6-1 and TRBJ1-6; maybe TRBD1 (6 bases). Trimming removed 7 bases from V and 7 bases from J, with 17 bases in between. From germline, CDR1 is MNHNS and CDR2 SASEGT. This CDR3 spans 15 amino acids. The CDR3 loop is CASKAVYRDNSPLHF. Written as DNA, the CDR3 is TGTGCCAGCAAGGCTGTATACAGGGACAATTCACCCCTCCACTTT.

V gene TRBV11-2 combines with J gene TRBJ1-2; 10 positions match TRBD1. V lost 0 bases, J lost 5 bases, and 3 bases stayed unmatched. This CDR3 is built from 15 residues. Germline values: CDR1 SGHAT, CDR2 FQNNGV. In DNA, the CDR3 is TGTGCCAGCAGCTTAGAAAGACAGGGGGCGTATGGCTACACCTTC. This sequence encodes CASSLERQGAYGYTF.

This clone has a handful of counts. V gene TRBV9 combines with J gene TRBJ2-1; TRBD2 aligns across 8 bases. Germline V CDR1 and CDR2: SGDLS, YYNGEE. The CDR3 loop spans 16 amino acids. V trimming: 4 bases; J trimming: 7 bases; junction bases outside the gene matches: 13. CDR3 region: CASSHGSGGAGNEQFF. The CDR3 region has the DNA TGTGCCAGCAGCCACGGATCGGGGGGGGCCGGGAATGAGCAGTTCTTC.

CDR3 DNA: TGTGCCAGCAGTTTCGGTAACACTGAAGCTTTCTTT. Its translation: CASSFGNTEAFF. V and J are TRBV27 and TRBJ1-1; D is unresolved. The germline CDR1 and CDR2 sequences are MNHEY and SMNVEV (reference sequence). The V and J ends lost 3 bases and 2 bases respectively, with 4 bases between them. This CDR3 has 12 residues.

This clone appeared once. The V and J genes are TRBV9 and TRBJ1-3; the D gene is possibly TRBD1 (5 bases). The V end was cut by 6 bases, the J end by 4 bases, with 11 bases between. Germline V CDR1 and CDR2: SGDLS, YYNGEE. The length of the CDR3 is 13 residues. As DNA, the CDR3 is TGTGCCAGCACGGGGACGTCAGGAAACACCATATATTTT. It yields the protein CASTGTSGNTIYF.

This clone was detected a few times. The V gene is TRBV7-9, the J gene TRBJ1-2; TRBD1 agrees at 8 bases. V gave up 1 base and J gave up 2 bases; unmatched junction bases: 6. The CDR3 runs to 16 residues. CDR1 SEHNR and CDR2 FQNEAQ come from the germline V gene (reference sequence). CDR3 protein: CASSLGGTGGNYGYTF. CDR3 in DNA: TGTGCCAGCAGCTTAGGGGGTACAGGGGGAAACTATGGCTACACCTTC.